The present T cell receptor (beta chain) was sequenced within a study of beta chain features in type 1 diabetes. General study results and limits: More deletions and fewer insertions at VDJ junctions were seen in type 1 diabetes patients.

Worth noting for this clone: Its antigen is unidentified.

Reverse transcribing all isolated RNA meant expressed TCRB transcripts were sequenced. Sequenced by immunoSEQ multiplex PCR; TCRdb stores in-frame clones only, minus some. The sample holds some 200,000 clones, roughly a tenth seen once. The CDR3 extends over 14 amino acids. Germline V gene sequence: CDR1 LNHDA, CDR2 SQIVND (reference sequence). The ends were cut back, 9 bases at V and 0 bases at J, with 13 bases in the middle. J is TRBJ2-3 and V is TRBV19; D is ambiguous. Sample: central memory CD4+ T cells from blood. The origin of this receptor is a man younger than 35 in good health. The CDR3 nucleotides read TGTGCCAGCCACCCCCGGGCCAGCACAGATACGCAGTATTTT. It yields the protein CASHPRASTDTQYF.